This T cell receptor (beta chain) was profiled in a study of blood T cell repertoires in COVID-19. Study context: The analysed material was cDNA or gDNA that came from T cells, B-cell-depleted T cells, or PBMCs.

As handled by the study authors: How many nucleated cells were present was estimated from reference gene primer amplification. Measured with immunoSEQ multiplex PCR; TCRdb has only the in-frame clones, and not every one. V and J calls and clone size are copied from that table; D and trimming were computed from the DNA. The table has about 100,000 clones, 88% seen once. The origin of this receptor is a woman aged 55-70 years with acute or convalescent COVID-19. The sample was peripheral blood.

CDR3 DNA sequence: TGTGCCAGCAGCTTGGGGACTAGGGGGGAGACCCAGTACTTC. Its protein product is CASSLGTRGETQYF. The chain has TRBV5-4 and TRBJ2-5; D is perhaps TRBD2 (7 bases). V was pared by 0 bases and J by 5 bases, with 11 bases between. CDR1 is SGHNT and CDR2 is YYREEE in the germline V gene (reference sequence). CDR3 length: 14 amino acids.